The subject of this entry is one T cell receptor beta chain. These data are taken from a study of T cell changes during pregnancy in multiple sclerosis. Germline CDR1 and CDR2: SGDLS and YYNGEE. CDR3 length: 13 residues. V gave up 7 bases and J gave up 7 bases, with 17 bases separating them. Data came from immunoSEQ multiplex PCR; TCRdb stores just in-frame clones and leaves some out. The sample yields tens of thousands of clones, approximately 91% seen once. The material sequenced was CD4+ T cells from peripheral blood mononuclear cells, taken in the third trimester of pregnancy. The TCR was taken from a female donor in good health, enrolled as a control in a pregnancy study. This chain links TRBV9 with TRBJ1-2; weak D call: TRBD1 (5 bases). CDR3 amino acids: CASGPGVRVGYTF. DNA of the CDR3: TGTGCCAGCGGTCCGGGGGTGCGTGTTGGCTACACCTTC.